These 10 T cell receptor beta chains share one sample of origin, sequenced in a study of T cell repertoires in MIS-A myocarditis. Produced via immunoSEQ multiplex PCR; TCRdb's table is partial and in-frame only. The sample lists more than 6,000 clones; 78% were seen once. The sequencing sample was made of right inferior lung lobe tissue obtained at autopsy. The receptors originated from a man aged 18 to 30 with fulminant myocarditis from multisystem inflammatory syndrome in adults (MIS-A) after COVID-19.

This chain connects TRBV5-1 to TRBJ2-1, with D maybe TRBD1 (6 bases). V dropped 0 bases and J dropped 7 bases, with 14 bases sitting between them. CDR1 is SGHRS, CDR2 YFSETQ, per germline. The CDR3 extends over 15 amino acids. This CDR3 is CASSLANDRYNEQFF. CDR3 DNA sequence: TGCGCCAGCAGCTTGGCCAACGACAGGTATAATGAGCAGTTCTTC.

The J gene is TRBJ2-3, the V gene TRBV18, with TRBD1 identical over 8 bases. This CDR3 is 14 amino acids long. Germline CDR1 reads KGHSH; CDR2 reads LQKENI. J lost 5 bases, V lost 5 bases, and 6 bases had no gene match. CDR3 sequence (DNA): TGTGCCAGCTCAAGGACAGGGTATGAAGATACGCAGTATTTT. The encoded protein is CASSRTGYEDTQYF.

In nucleotides, the CDR3 is TGTGCCAGCAATAGCGGGAGCCATACCTACGAGCAGTACTTC. Its translation is CASNSGSHTYEQYF. The chain employs TRBV2 and TRBJ2-7; 9 nucleotides agree with TRBD2. This CDR3 is 14 amino acids long. V was pared by 7 bases and J by 2 bases, with 6 bases of the junction left unmatched. The V gene's germline CDR1 is SNHLY and CDR2 FYNNEI.

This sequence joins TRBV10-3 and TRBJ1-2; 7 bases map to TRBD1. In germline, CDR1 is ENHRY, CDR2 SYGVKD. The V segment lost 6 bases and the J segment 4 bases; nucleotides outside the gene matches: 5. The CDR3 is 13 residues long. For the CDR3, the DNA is TGTGCCATCAGCGAAGACAGGGTCTATGGCTACACCTTC. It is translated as CAISEDRVYGYTF.

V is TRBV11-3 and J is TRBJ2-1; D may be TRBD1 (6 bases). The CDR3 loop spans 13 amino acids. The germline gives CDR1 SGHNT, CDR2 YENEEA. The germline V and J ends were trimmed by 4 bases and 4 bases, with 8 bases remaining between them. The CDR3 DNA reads TGTGCCAGCAGCTCCACAGGGTACAATGAGCAGTTCTTC. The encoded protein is CASSSTGYNEQFF.

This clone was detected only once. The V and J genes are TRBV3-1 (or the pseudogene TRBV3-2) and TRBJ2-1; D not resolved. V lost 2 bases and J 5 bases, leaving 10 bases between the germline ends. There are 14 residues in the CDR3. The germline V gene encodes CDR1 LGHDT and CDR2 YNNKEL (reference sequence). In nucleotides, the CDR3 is TGTGCCAGCAGCCAAATGTGGTCTAACAATGAGCAGTTCTTC. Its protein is CASSQMWSNNEQFF.

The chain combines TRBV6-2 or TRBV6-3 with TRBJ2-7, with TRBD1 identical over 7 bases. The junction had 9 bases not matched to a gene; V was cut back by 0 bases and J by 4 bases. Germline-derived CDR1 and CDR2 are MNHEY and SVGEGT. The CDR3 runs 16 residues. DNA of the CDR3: TGTGCCAGCAGTTACTCGACAGGGATTAACCGTTACGAGCAGTACTTC. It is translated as CASSYSTGINRYEQYF.

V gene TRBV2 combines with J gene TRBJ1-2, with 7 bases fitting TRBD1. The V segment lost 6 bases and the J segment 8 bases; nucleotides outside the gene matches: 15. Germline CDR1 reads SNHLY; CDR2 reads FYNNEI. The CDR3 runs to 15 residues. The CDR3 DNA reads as TGTGCCAGCAGGCGCGAAAGACAGGGAGGAGAGGGCTACACCTTC. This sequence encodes CASRRERQGGEGYTF.

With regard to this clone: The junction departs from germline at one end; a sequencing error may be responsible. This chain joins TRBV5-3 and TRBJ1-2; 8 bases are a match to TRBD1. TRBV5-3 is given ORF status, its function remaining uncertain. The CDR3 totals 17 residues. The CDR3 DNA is TGTGCCAGAAGCTTGCAATGCCAGGGGGCGCGACCTGGCGGCTACATCTTC. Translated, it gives CARSLQCQGARPGGYIF.

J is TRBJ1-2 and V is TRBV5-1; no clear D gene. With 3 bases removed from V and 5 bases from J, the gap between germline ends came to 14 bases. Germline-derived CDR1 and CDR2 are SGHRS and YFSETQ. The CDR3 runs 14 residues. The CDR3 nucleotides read TGCGCCAGCAGCTCAGAGGGTGGTCTATATGGCTACACCTTC. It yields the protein CASSSEGGLYGYTF.